The 5 T cell receptor beta chains given below trace back to one sample, sequenced in a study of blood T cell repertoires in COVID-19. The repertoire was sequenced with immunoSEQ multiplex PCR; TCRdb's copy has only in-frame clones and lacks some. The table has 150,000 to 200,000 clones, more than 75% seen once. The sequencing sample was made of peripheral blood. These receptors all stem from a man in his forties with active or convalescent COVID-19.

The J gene is TRBJ2-3, the V gene TRBV5-1; D perhaps matches TRBD2 (5 bases). Germline values: CDR1 SGHRS, CDR2 YFSETQ. V shed 0 bases and J shed 0 bases, with 11 bases lying between them. The CDR3 has 16 amino acids. The CDR3 nucleotides read TGCGCCAGCAGCTTGGGGGTTGGACTTAGCACAGATACGCAGTATTTT. Translation: CASSLGVGLSTDTQYF.

In this sample, this clone turned up once. This sequence joins TRBV18 and TRBJ2-7; 8 nucleotides match TRBD1. Per the germline V gene, CDR1 is KGHSH and CDR2 is LQKENI. J lost 3 bases, V lost 2 bases, and 9 bases had no gene match. The CDR3 extends over 16 amino acids. CDR3 in amino acids: CASSPALGQVIYEQYF. CDR3 bases: TGTGCCAGCTCACCAGCCTTGGGACAGGTAATCTACGAGCAGTACTTC.

This chain uses TRBV7-9 with TRBJ1-2; 10 bases agree with TRBD1. The CDR3 covers 15 residues. V was pared by 5 bases and J by 5 bases, with 8 bases of the junction left unmatched. Germline V gives CDR1 SEHNR, CDR2 FQNEAQ (reference sequence). In DNA, the CDR3 is TGTGCCAGCAGCCCCCCCGGGACAGGGGTTTATGGCTACACCTTC. Translation gives CASSPPGTGVYGYTF.

The chain couples TRBV5-8 to TRBJ1-2; 10 bases line up with TRBD1. Germline V gene lookup returns CDR1 SGHTS and CDR2 YDEGEE. Germline trimming cut 7 bases from V and 5 bases from J; bases unmatched to any gene: 5. The length of the CDR3 is 13 residues. DNA for the CDR3: TGTGCCAGCTGGGGGACAGGGGAGTATGGCTACACCTTC. Its translation is CASWGTGEYGYTF.

The rearrangement joins TRBV6-1 to TRBJ2-5, with D tentatively TRBD1 (5 bases). The CDR3 is made up of 13 amino acids. Deletions cut 1 base from V and 9 bases from J, with 12 bases between. Germline values: CDR1 MNHNS, CDR2 SASEGT. The CDR3 DNA follows: TGTGCCAGCAGTGAAGGGCAGGGTGGGTCCCAGTACTTC. It yields the protein CASSEGQGGSQYF.